Each of the 31 T cell receptor beta chains below was sequenced from the same sample in a study of blood T cell repertoires in COVID-19. Profiling relied on immunoSEQ multiplex PCR, and the TCRdb table lists in-frame clones only, not all of them. The sample contains about 14,000 clones, 80% to 90% of which appear only once. Material: peripheral blood. These receptors all stem from a human donor in a cohort sampled during active COVID-19.

V usage is TRBV6-4 and J usage is TRBJ2-3; TRBD2 matches 15 bases. After removal of 4 bases from V and 6 bases from J, the junction contained 2 bases not matched to a gene. The CDR3 is 15 amino acids. Germline-derived CDR1 and CDR2 are MRHNA and SNTAGT. The CDR3 here is CASSAGLAGGDTQYF. The CDR3 coding sequence is TGTGCCAGCAGTGCGGGACTAGCGGGGGGCGATACGCAGTATTTT.

The chain carries TRBV7-9 and TRBJ2-1; 7 nucleotides match TRBD2. The CDR3 contains 15 residues. Germline CDR1 SEHNR, CDR2 FQNEAQ (reference sequence). Germline trimming cut 5 bases from V and 3 bases from J; bases unmatched to any gene: 7. CDR3 region: CASSLNSGFYNEQFF. In nucleotides, the CDR3 is TGTGCCAGCAGCCTCAATAGCGGGTTCTACAATGAGCAGTTCTTC.

The chain has TRBV11-3 and TRBJ2-7; 8 bases agree with TRBD1. V shed 5 bases and J 0 bases; nucleotides not matched to a gene: 9. The CDR3 extends over 16 amino acids. Looked up from germline, CDR1 is SGHNT and CDR2 is YENEEA. The CDR3 coding sequence is TGTGCCAGCAGCCGGACAGGGTTGGGGCTCTCCTACGAGCAGTACTTC. Its translation: CASSRTGLGLSYEQYF.

The chain combines TRBV28 with TRBJ2-1; maybe TRBD2 (6 bases). This CDR3 comprises 14 residues. Germline CDR1 MDHEN, CDR2 SYDVKM. Trimming took 7 bases from V and 0 from J, leaving 10 bases between them. CDR3 coding DNA: TGTGCCAGCAATAGCGGCAGCTCCTACAATGAGCAGTTCTTC. The encoded protein is CASNSGSSYNEQFF.

This rearrangement joins TRBV10-3 to TRBJ2-3; a possible D gene is TRBD2 (6 bases). Trimming cost V 3 bases and J 4 bases, with 8 bases left between them. The germline V gene encodes CDR1 ENHRY and CDR2 SYGVKD. CDR3 length equals 13 residues. CDR3 loop: CAISDREADTQYF. The CDR3 region has the DNA TGTGCCATCAGTGACAGGGAGGCAGATACGCAGTATTTT.

V and J are TRBV12-3 or TRBV12-4 and TRBJ1-1; D not certain. CDR3 length: 13 residues. Trimming took off 6 bases at V and 1 base at J, with 9 bases between the two ends. The CDR3 DNA sequence: TGTGCCAGCAGCCTCACACGGAACACTGAAGCTTTCTTT. It encodes CASSLTRNTEAFF.

On this clone: The germline gene is not matched at one end of the junction; a read error may be the cause. The chain links TRBV28 to TRBJ1-2; TRBD1 agrees at 7 bases. The CDR3 spans 12 residues. The germline V gene has CDR1 MDHEN and CDR2 SYDVKM. The CDR3 is CASSLGQTVDAF. CDR3 coding DNA: TGTGCCAGCAGCCTGGGACAGACTGTGGATGCCTTC.

This clone occurred once. The chain combines TRBV19 with TRBJ2-7, with TRBD2 matching 12 bases. Trimming took 5 bases from V and 4 from J; bases not matched to a gene: 3. The germline gives CDR1 LNHDA, CDR2 SQIVND (reference sequence). The CDR3 extends over 14 amino acids. In DNA form, the CDR3 reads TGTGCCAGTAGTGGACTAGCGGGGCTTTACGAGCAGTACTTC. Translating it yields CASSGLAGLYEQYF. The entire variable domain, with the rest obtained from reference TRBV19 and TRBJ2-7, is as follows: DGGITQSPKYLFRKEGQNVTLSCEQNLNHDAMYWYRQDPGQGLRLIYYSQIVNDFQKGDIAEGYSVSREKKESFPLTVTSAQKNPTAFYLCASSGLAGLYEQYFGPGTRLTVT.

The chain is built from TRBV9 and TRBJ2-7; the match to TRBD2 covers 14 bases. The V gene's germline CDR1 is SGDLS and CDR2 YYNGEE. Trimming cost V 2 bases and J 4 bases; bases outside gene matches: 5. The length of the CDR3 is 16 residues. CDR3 loop: CASSVGTSGSTYEQYF. The CDR3 DNA reads as TGTGCCAGCAGCGTTGGGACTAGCGGGAGTACGTACGAGCAGTACTTC.

V usage is TRBV28 and J usage is TRBJ1-2; tentative D call: TRBD1 (5 bases). CDR3 length: 12 residues. Trimming removed 5 bases at V and 5 bases at J, with 9 bases between. The germline V gene has CDR1 MDHEN and CDR2 SYDVKM. The DNA of the CDR3 is TGTGCCAGCAGTACAACAGGATATGGCTACACCTTC. Translated: CASSTTGYGYTF.

The chain employs TRBV3-1 (or the pseudogene TRBV3-2) and TRBJ1-3; perhaps TRBD1 as D (5 bases). Trimming shortened V by 8 bases and J by 8 bases, and 19 bases separated the two germline ends. Germline V gene lookup returns CDR1 LGHDT and CDR2 YNNKEL (reference sequence). The length of the CDR3 is 14 residues. DNA for the CDR3: TGTGCCAGCGGACTTCTGGCGCCGGGGGACACCATATATTTT. It is translated as CASGLLAPGDTIYF.

The chain joins TRBV6-5 to TRBJ2-5, with TRBD1 as a possible D gene (6 bases). V shed 6 bases and J shed 0 bases, with 8 bases lying between them. Germline CDR1 reads MNHEY; CDR2 reads SVGAGI. CDR3 length: 13 residues. This chain's CDR3 is CASRRQDQETQYF. CDR3 nucleotides: TGTGCCAGCAGGAGACAGGACCAAGAGACCCAGTACTTC.

The chain links TRBV9 to TRBJ2-3; D remains ambiguous. V lost 0 bases and J lost 1, with 9 bases in between. Germline V gene sequence: CDR1 SGDLS, CDR2 YYNGEE. The CDR3 extends over 15 amino acids. This CDR3 is CASSVGLTGTDTQYF. The CDR3 DNA is TGTGCCAGCAGCGTAGGTCTCACAGGCACAGATACGCAGTATTTT.

The genes are TRBV9 and TRBJ1-2; D remains ambiguous. V shed 0 bases and J shed 0 bases, with 9 bases lying between them. CDR3 length: 15 amino acids. CDR1 and CDR2 (germline): SGDLS, YYNGEE. CDR3 sequence (DNA): TGTGCCAGCAGCGTAGGGGCAGGCGCTAACTATGGCTACACCTTC. Its translation is CASSVGAGANYGYTF.

The rearrangement links TRBV5-1 to TRBJ1-4, with 7 nucleotides matching TRBD1. Trimming removed 0 bases from V and 7 bases from J; junction bases left unmatched: 9. This CDR3 has 16 residues. Germline lookup yields CDR1 SGHRS and CDR2 YFSETQ. The chain's CDR3 is CASSLGGGQLLEKLFF. DNA for the CDR3: TGCGCCAGCAGCTTGGGAGGGGGACAGCTTCTTGAAAAACTGTTTTTT.

This chain uses TRBV11-2 with TRBJ1-1, with D possibly being TRBD1 (6 bases). In germline, CDR1 is SGHAT, CDR2 FQNNGV. Deletions cut 4 bases from V and 6 bases from J, with 15 bases between. This CDR3 has 14 residues. The CDR3, as DNA: TGTGCCAGCAGCTCCGACATTACAGGGTCTGAAGCTTTCTTT. It codes for CASSSDITGSEAFF. The full variable domain, completed using reference TRBV11-2 and TRBJ1-1, is EAGVAQSPRYKIIEKRQSVAFWCNPISGHATLYWYQQILGQGPKLLIQFQNNGVVDDSQLPKDRFSAERLKGVDSTLKIQPAKLEDSAVYLCASSSDITGSEAFFGQGTRLTVV.

The J gene is TRBJ1-2, the V gene TRBV18; D may be TRBD1 (6 bases). V was cut by 8 bases and J by 4 bases, with 14 bases left in between. The CDR3 contains 13 residues. Germline V gives CDR1 KGHSH, CDR2 LQKENI. CDR3 nucleotide sequence: TGTGCCAGCGGAGGGGGGGAAGGCTATGGCTACACCTTC. Translated: CASGGGEGYGYTF.

The V and J genes are TRBV9 and TRBJ1-1; the D gene is possibly TRBD1 (5 bases). The length of the CDR3 is 12 residues. Germline V CDR1 and CDR2: SGDLS, YYNGEE. Trimming cost V 7 bases and J 0 bases, with 7 bases left between them. CDR3 nucleotides: TGTGCCAGCGGGGGGGTGAACACTGAAGCTTTCTTT. Protein sequence: CASGGVNTEAFF.

V gene TRBV7-9 combines with J gene TRBJ2-7; possibly TRBD2 for D (7 bases). The germline CDR1 and CDR2 sequences are SEHNR and FQNEAQ (reference sequence). The CDR3 runs to 15 residues. V lost 4 bases to trimming and J lost 1 base, with 14 bases between them. This CDR3 is CASSSPGGESYEQYF. For the CDR3, the DNA is TGTGCCAGCAGCTCCCCGGGGGGCGAATCCTACGAGCAGTACTTC.

V usage is TRBV19 and J usage is TRBJ2-2; D unclear. The CDR3 spans 13 residues. Trimming cost V 5 bases and J 3 bases, with 7 bases left between them. Germline assignment: CDR1 LNHDA and CDR2 SQIVND (reference sequence). The DNA of the CDR3 is TGTGCCAGTAGTGTGGCGGACACCGGGGAGCTGTTTTTT. Protein sequence: CASSVADTGELFF.

This chain uses TRBV10-3 with TRBJ2-5; D not resolved. The germline V gene encodes CDR1 ENHRY and CDR2 SYGVKD. V was pared by 2 bases and J by 2 bases, with 6 bases between. The CDR3 spans 13 residues. The CDR3 sequence: CAISEALQETQYF. The CDR3 DNA is TGTGCCATCAGTGAGGCACTTCAAGAGACCCAGTACTTC.

The V call is TRBV7-9, the J call TRBJ1-4; 7 bases align to TRBD1. The germline gives CDR1 SEHNR, CDR2 FQNEAQ (reference sequence). This CDR3 is 14 amino acids long. Unmatched junction bases numbered 8, after V lost 6 bases and J lost 7 bases. This CDR3 is CASRPRGLGEKLFF. The CDR3 bases are TGTGCCAGCAGACCAAGGGGGCTAGGTGAAAAACTGTTTTTT.

The chain is built from TRBV28 and TRBJ1-3; 7 nucleotides agree with TRBD1. The length of the CDR3 is 15 residues. J was trimmed by 2 bases and V by 4 bases; bases with no gene match: 5. Germline loops: CDR1 MDHEN, CDR2 SYDVKM. Here the CDR3 DNA reads TGTGCCAGCAGTTCCGGGGACAGAACTGGAAACACCATATATTTT. Its protein product is CASSSGDRTGNTIYF.

V gene TRBV5-1 combines with J gene TRBJ1-2, with 9 bases lining up with TRBD1. Germline CDR1 is SGHRS and CDR2 is YFSETQ. The CDR3 length is 19 residues. V lost 1 base to trimming and J lost 4 bases; unmatched junction nucleotides: 17. The CDR3 region is CASSLSGNRGLVIRYGYTF. The CDR3 coding sequence is TGCGCCAGCAGCTTGTCGGGAAACAGGGGGCTAGTGATCCGCTATGGCTACACCTTC.

J is TRBJ2-5 and V is TRBV24-1; unclear D gene. Germline V CDR1 and CDR2: KGHDR, SFDVKD. V dropped 7 bases and J dropped 7 bases, with 15 bases sitting between them. This CDR3 contains 13 residues. CDR3 bases: TGTGCCACCAGCTCACCGGGTGGAGTGACCCAGTACTTC. This gives the protein CATSSPGGVTQYF.

This clone was found a few times. The chain joins TRBV13 to TRBJ2-6; possible D gene TRBD1, 6 bases. This CDR3 is 15 amino acids long. The ends were cut back, 5 bases at V and 0 bases at J, with 8 bases in the middle. CDR1 PRHDT and CDR2 FYEKMQ come from the germline V gene (reference sequence). CDR3 loop: CASSADSSGANVLTF. The CDR3 DNA reads TGTGCCAGCAGCGCGGACAGCTCTGGGGCCAACGTCCTGACTTTC. The full variable domain, in which reference TRBV13 and TRBJ2-6 provide the parts outside the CDR3, is AAGVIQSPRHLIKEKRETATLKCYPIPRHDTVYWYQQGPGQDPQFLISFYEKMQSDKGSIPDRFSAQQFSDYHSELNMSSLELGDSALYFCASSADSSGANVLTFGAGSRLTVL.

This chain connects TRBV24-1 to TRBJ2-3; TRBD1 matches at 7 bases. Germline values: CDR1 KGHDR, CDR2 SFDVKD. Germline trimming cut 0 bases from V and 2 bases from J; bases unmatched to any gene: 7. The CDR3 contains 17 residues. As DNA, the CDR3 is TGTGCCACCAGTGATTTGCAGGGGGACGGGTTCACAGATACGCAGTATTTT. The encoded protein is CATSDLQGDGFTDTQYF.

This clone was detected only a few times. The rearrangement joins TRBV12-5 to TRBJ2-2, with a weak D call TRBD1 (6 bases). Trimming shortened V by 1 base and J by 6 bases, and 9 bases separated the two germline ends. Germline CDR1 and CDR2: LGHNT and FRNRAP. The CDR3 runs 14 residues. CDR3 nucleotide sequence: TGTGCTAGTGGTTTGGAACAGGGTTCCGGGGAGCTGTTTTTT. Encoded protein: CASGLEQGSGELFF.

The J gene is TRBJ2-5, the V gene TRBV19; D ambiguous. This CDR3 spans 17 amino acids. The germline gives CDR1 LNHDA, CDR2 SQIVND (reference sequence). V lost 0 bases, J lost 0 bases, and 14 bases lay in between. The CDR3 DNA reads TGTGCCAGTAGTATAGATCCGGAGACTCCGTACCAAGAGACCCAGTACTTC. Translation gives CASSIDPETPYQETQYF.

The chain uses TRBV19 and TRBJ2-3; TRBD1 matches at 10 bases. The CDR3 has 15 residues. Germline V gene sequence: CDR1 LNHDA, CDR2 SQIVND (reference sequence). Trimming removed 3 bases from V and 5 bases from J; junction bases left unmatched: 5. CDR3 loop: CASSIGQGGGDTQYF. The CDR3, as DNA: TGTGCCAGTAGTATCGGACAGGGGGGAGGAGATACGCAGTATTTT.

This clone has just a few counts. The chain employs TRBV13 and TRBJ1-1; D gene uncertain. Germline V gene lookup returns CDR1 PRHDT and CDR2 FYEKMQ (reference sequence). This CDR3 has 15 amino acids. The V end was cut by 1 base, the J end by 4 bases, with 13 bases between. The CDR3: CASSLASNTGTEAFF. The CDR3 DNA reads TGTGCCAGCAGCTTAGCTTCCAATACCGGCACTGAAGCTTTCTTT.